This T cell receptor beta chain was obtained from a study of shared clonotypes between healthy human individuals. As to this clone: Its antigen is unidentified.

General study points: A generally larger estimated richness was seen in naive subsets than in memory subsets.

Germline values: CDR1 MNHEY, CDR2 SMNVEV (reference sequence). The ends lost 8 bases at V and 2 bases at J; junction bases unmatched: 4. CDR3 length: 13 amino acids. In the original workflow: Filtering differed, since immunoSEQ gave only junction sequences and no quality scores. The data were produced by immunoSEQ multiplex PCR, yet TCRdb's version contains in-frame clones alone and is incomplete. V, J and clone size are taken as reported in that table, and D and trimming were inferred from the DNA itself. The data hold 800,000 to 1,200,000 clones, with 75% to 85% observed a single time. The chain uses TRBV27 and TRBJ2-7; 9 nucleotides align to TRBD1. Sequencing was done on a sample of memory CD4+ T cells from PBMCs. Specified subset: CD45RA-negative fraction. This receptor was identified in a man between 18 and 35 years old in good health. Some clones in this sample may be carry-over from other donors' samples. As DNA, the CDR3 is TGTGCCAGCCGGGACAGGGTAACCTACGAGCAGTACTTC. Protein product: CASRDRVTYEQYF.